One sample yielded the 29 T cell receptor beta chains listed below, sequenced in a study of blood T cell repertoires in COVID-19. The method was immunoSEQ multiplex PCR; TCRdb's version includes in-frame clones alone and lacks a portion of them. The sample has nearly 25,000 clones; around 92% are singletons. The sequencing input was peripheral blood. The receptors were sampled from a man between 65 and 85 years old with active COVID-19.

The chain links TRBV29-1 to TRBJ2-1; TRBD2 agrees at 10 bases. The V segment lost 4 bases and the J segment 5 bases; nucleotides outside the gene matches: 8. The CDR3 length is 15 residues. The germline V gene encodes CDR1 SQVTM and CDR2 ANQGSEA. For the CDR3, the DNA is TGCAGCGTTGCAGGATCGGGACTAGCGCACAATGAGCAGTTCTTC. This codes for CSVAGSGLAHNEQFF.

This rearrangement joins TRBV11-2 to TRBJ1-3; maybe TRBD1 (5 bases). The V gene lost 5 bases and the J gene lost 2 bases, with 16 bases spanning the gap. The CDR3 extends over 16 amino acids. CDR1 and CDR2 from the germline V gene are SGHAT and FQNNGV. CDR3 in DNA: TGTGCCAGCAGCCGCGTACGGGGGGTTGCTGGAAACACCATATATTTT. It translates to CASSRVRGVAGNTIYF.

The CDR3 DNA follows: TGTGCCAGCACTCTTGTGGGGCAGAATCAGCCCCAGCATTTT. It encodes CASTLVGQNQPQHF. The chain carries TRBV28 and TRBJ1-5; D may be TRBD1 (5 bases). Germline V lookup: CDR1 MDHEN, CDR2 SYDVKM. The V and J ends lost 7 bases and 4 bases respectively, with 14 bases between them. The CDR3 sequence is 14 residues long.

The genes are TRBV25-1 and TRBJ2-1, with 11 nucleotides matching TRBD2. The CDR3 is 15 amino acids. Germline V gene sequence: CDR1 MGHDK, CDR2 SYGVNS. The ends lost 3 bases at V and 2 bases at J; junction bases unmatched: 0. This CDR3 is CASSDSGGAYNEQFF. In DNA form, the CDR3 reads TGTGCCAGCAGTGATAGCGGGGGGGCCTACAATGAGCAGTTCTTC.

The chain combines TRBV27 with TRBJ2-1, with D tentatively TRBD2 (6 bases). V gave up 8 bases and J gave up 7 bases, with 18 bases separating them. CDR1 and CDR2 from the germline V gene are MNHEY and SMNVEV (reference sequence). This CDR3 spans 14 amino acids. CDR3 amino acids: CASALPGVGNEQFF. CDR3 nucleotides: TGTGCCAGCGCCCTTCCGGGGGTAGGGAATGAGCAGTTCTTC.

This clone was observed a single time. V is TRBV30 and J is TRBJ2-7; D is possibly TRBD2 (5 bases). The CDR3 consists of 12 residues. Trimming took off 2 bases at V and 6 bases at J, with 11 bases between the two ends. Germline values: CDR1 GTSNPN, CDR2 SVGIG (reference sequence). DNA for the CDR3: TGTGCCTGGAGTAGGAAGGCGGGCGAGCAGTACTTC. Its protein is CAWSRKAGEQYF. The complete variable domain, with remaining parts taken from reference TRBV30 and TRBJ2-7, reads SQTIHQWPATLVQPVGSPLSLECTVEGTSNPNLYWYRQAAGRGLQLLFYSVGIGQISSEVPQNLSASRPQDRQFILSSKKLLLSDSGFYLCAWSRKAGEQYFGPGTRLTVT.

V gene TRBV10-3 combines with J gene TRBJ1-2; 9 nucleotides align to TRBD1. There are 11 residues in the CDR3. Germline V gene sequence: CDR1 ENHRY, CDR2 SYGVKD. V trimming: 8 bases; J trimming: 13 bases; junction bases outside the gene matches: 8. The DNA for the CDR3 is TGTGCCATCGGGCCGACAGGGGGAGTCACCTTC. As protein: CAIGPTGGVTF.

V gene TRBV14 combines with J gene TRBJ1-3; D might be TRBD1 (6 bases). V lost 4 bases to trimming and J lost 3 bases, with 19 bases between them. Per the germline V gene, CDR1 is SGHDN and CDR2 is FVKESK. The CDR3 is 17 residues long. The CDR3 region is CASSLWGGQGLGNTIYF. CDR3 nucleotides: TGTGCCAGCAGCCTTTGGGGGGGGCAGGGACTTGGAAACACCATATATTTT.

The chain has TRBV5-6 and TRBJ2-3; 7 nucleotides line up with TRBD2. J gave up 2 bases and V 1 base, and 7 bases lay outside the gene matches. From germline, CDR1 is SGHDT and CDR2 YYEEEE. The CDR3 contains 16 residues. CDR3 residues: CASSLIAGEPTDTQYF. CDR3 coding DNA: TGTGCCAGCAGCTTGATCGCGGGGGAACCCACAGATACGCAGTATTTT.

The chain couples TRBV14 to TRBJ2-3; 10 nucleotides agree with TRBD2. The V gene end was trimmed by 1 base and the J gene end by 5 bases; junction bases not matched to a gene: 3. This CDR3 comprises 15 residues. Per germline, CDR1 SGHDN and CDR2 FVKESK. This CDR3 reads CASSQVLAGRDTQYF. CDR3 nucleotide sequence: TGTGCCAGCAGCCAAGTACTAGCGGGACGAGATACGCAGTATTTT.

The genes are TRBV7-3 and TRBJ1-2; D perhaps matches TRBD1 (5 bases). V lost 5 bases and J 4 bases, leaving 14 bases between the germline ends. CDR1 and CDR2 from the germline V gene are SGHTA and FQGTGA. This CDR3 has 14 residues. CDR3 DNA: TGTGCCAGCAGCCCGGGGGACGGGGGCTATGGCTACACCTTC. Its translation: CASSPGDGGYGYTF.

The chain employs TRBV29-1 and TRBJ1-2; 10 bases are a match to TRBD1. Germline lookup yields CDR1 SQVTM and CDR2 ANQGSEA. J gave up 4 bases and V 5 bases, and 4 bases lay outside the gene matches. The CDR3 extends over 13 amino acids. This CDR3 is CSVWTGGVYGYTF. CDR3 coding DNA: TGCAGCGTTTGGACAGGGGGAGTCTATGGCTACACCTTC.

The chain has TRBV6-5 and TRBJ2-3; possible D gene TRBD2, 5 bases. Germline values: CDR1 MNHEY, CDR2 SVGAGI. The V end lost 2 bases, the J end lost 0 bases, and 9 bases lay between the germline ends. The CDR3 contains 15 residues. In nucleotides, the CDR3 is TGTGCCAGCAGTTACCGAAGCGGAAGCACAGATACGCAGTATTTT. Translation gives CASSYRSGSTDTQYF.

The chain combines TRBV21-1 with TRBJ2-7; TRBD1 is taken as the D call from the table, unchecked against the DNA. TRBV21-1 is reported as a pseudogene. The CDR3 spans 16 residues. This chain's CDR3 is CASSKAPIDRVREQYF. As DNA, the CDR3 is TGTGCCAGCAGCAAAGCGCCAATTGACAGGGTTCGCGAGCAGTACTTC.

This sequence joins TRBV15 and TRBJ2-1; no definite D call. Between the trimmed V and J ends, which lost 7 bases and 0 bases, there was a span of 10 bases. The CDR3 sequence is 14 residues long. Germline CDR1 and CDR2: LNHNV and YYDKDF (reference sequence). CDR3 amino acids: CATTGGFSYNEQFF. The CDR3 DNA reads as TGTGCCACCACAGGTGGCTTCTCCTACAATGAGCAGTTCTTC.

The chain has TRBV18 and TRBJ1-1, with D tentatively TRBD1 (5 bases). This CDR3 contains 14 residues. The V gene's germline CDR1 is KGHSH and CDR2 LQKENI. V shed 6 bases and J shed 6 bases, with 17 bases lying between them. The CDR3 here is CASSSSPGLAEAFF. CDR3 sequence (DNA): TGTGCCAGCTCGTCGAGTCCAGGGTTGGCTGAAGCTTTCTTT. The full variable domain, completed using reference TRBV18 and TRBJ1-1, is NAGVMQNPRHLVRRRGQEARLRCSPMKGHSHVYWYRQLPEEGLKFMVYLQKENIIDESGMPKERFSAEFPKEGPSILRIQQVVRGDSAAYFCASSSSPGLAEAFFGQGTRLTVV.

The chain recombines TRBV15 with TRBJ2-2; the D is unclear. V was pared by 0 bases and J by 3 bases, with 8 bases between. CDR1 and CDR2 from the germline V gene are LNHNV and YYDKDF (reference sequence). The length of the CDR3 is 15 residues. The CDR3 DNA reads as TGTGCCACCAGCAGAGATGGTCGGGACACCGGGGAGCTGTTTTTT. It is translated as CATSRDGRDTGELFF.

The V and J genes are TRBV6-5 and TRBJ2-7, with 8 bases lining up with TRBD1. The CDR3 runs to 14 residues. From germline, CDR1 is MNHEY and CDR2 SVGAGI. The V and J ends lost 4 bases and 3 bases, in that order; junction bases with no gene match: 5. The CDR3 bases are TGTGCCAGCAGTTCCGGACAGGGTCTCTACGAGCAGTACTTC. Translated, it gives CASSSGQGLYEQYF.

The chain is built from TRBV28 and TRBJ1-1; D call uncertain. Germline lookup yields CDR1 MDHEN and CDR2 SYDVKM. Trimming removed 3 bases at V and 10 bases at J, with 18 bases between. This CDR3 comprises 14 residues. Written as DNA, the CDR3 is TGTGCCAGCAGTTTCGGGGTGAACAGAGTCGGAGCTTTCTTT. Protein product: CASSFGVNRVGAFF.

The CDR3 nucleotides read TGTGCCAGCAGTTTAGGAGGGAAGGAAGGGACCCAGTACTTC. It translates to CASSLGGKEGTQYF. The chain uses TRBV28 and TRBJ2-5, with D perhaps TRBD2 (6 bases). The V gene's germline CDR1 is MDHEN and CDR2 SYDVKM. This CDR3 comprises 14 residues. Deletions cut 2 bases from V and 7 bases from J, with 14 bases between.

The chain uses TRBV7-8 and TRBJ2-2; 15 nucleotides match TRBD2. The J segment lost 4 bases and the V segment lost 5 bases, leaving 8 bases of the junction unmatched. The CDR3 spans 18 residues. The germline CDR1 and CDR2 sequences are SGHVS and FQNEAQ. This CDR3 reads CASSRGLAGGSGTGELFF. DNA of the CDR3: TGTGCCAGCAGCCGAGGACTAGCGGGAGGGTCGGGCACCGGGGAGCTGTTTTTT.

V is TRBV5-6 and J is TRBJ1-5; 8 positions agree with TRBD1. In germline, CDR1 is SGHDT, CDR2 YYEEEE. With 4 bases clipped from V and 6 bases from J, the junction kept 12 bases outside the gene matches. The CDR3 has 16 amino acids. The CDR3 here is CASSPRGQGAGQPQHF. CDR3 sequence (DNA): TGTGCCAGCAGCCCCCGAGGGCAGGGGGCTGGTCAGCCCCAGCATTTT.

This clone was seen only once. The chain combines TRBV7-2 with TRBJ1-4; possibly TRBD1 for D (5 bases). The CDR3 is 15 amino acids. Germline-derived CDR1 and CDR2 are SGHTA and FQGNSA. The V gene lost 5 bases and the J gene lost 10 bases, with 20 bases spanning the gap. CDR3 sequence (DNA): TGTGCCAGCAGCCCCTGGGACTCCCGTGCGGGAAAACTGTTTTTT. Its translation: CASSPWDSRAGKLFF.

The chain is built from TRBV18 and TRBJ2-1; 12 bases fit TRBD2. J lost 7 bases, V lost 6 bases, and 7 bases had no gene match. The CDR3 runs to 15 residues. Looked up from germline, CDR1 is KGHSH and CDR2 is LQKENI. The CDR3: CASSPLAGGPNEQFF. CDR3 nucleotides: TGTGCCAGCTCGCCTCTAGCGGGAGGGCCTAATGAGCAGTTCTTC.

The chain is built from TRBV7-2 and TRBJ1-6, with D perhaps TRBD1 (5 bases). CDR3 length equals 17 residues. Trimming took off 5 bases at V and 0 bases at J, with 14 bases between the two ends. Germline loops: CDR1 SGHTA, CDR2 FQGNSA. CDR3 amino acids: CASSQRTGSSYNSPLHF. CDR3 sequence (DNA): TGTGCCAGCAGCCAACGAACAGGAAGCTCCTATAATTCACCCCTCCACTTT.

The chain recombines TRBV30 with TRBJ1-6; no clear D gene. V dropped 2 bases and J dropped 9 bases, with 17 bases sitting between them. The length of the CDR3 is 15 residues. The V gene's germline CDR1 is GTSNPN and CDR2 SVGIG (reference sequence). The CDR3 DNA sequence: TGTGCCTGGAGTCCAACCGGATCCACGGGTTCACCCCTCCACTTT. As protein: CAWSPTGSTGSPLHF.

CDR3 in amino acids: CAWSVRRGAGELFF. In nucleotides, the CDR3 is TGTGCCTGGAGTGTACGCCGGGGGGCCGGGGAGCTGTTTTTT. The rearrangement uses TRBV30 and TRBJ2-2; 7 bases agree with TRBD2. The CDR3 consists of 14 residues. From germline, CDR1 is GTSNPN and CDR2 SVGIG (reference sequence). Trimming took 0 bases from V and 6 from J; bases not matched to a gene: 4.

A single count supports this clone. The rearrangement uses TRBV6-6 and TRBJ2-4; D possibly corresponds to TRBD1 (6 bases). The CDR3 contains 16 residues. Trimming stripped 4 bases from V and 1 base from J, with 14 bases between. Germline V CDR1 and CDR2: MNHNY, SVGAGI (reference sequence). The CDR3 is CASSSRQALAKNIQYF. As DNA, the CDR3 is TGTGCCAGCAGTTCAAGACAGGCATTGGCCAAAAACATTCAGTACTTC.

The genes are TRBV30 and TRBJ1-1; 7 nucleotides line up with TRBD1. The CDR3 length is 13 residues. Germline V gene data show CDR1 as GTSNPN and CDR2 as SVGIG (reference sequence). V shed 4 bases, J shed 0 bases, and the junction held 2 bases outside the gene matches. In DNA form, the CDR3 reads TGTGCCTGGATGGGACAGTTGAACACTGAAGCTTTCTTT. Its translation: CAWMGQLNTEAFF.